These T cell receptor beta chains were read from a single sample in a study of T-cell reconstitution after alpha-beta-depleted transplantation in children. TCRdb analysed the PCR reads with MiXCR anew, one entry per CDR3 protein. The sample records 150,000 to 250,000 distinct CDR3 sequences, approximately 6% being singletons. This sample comprised PBMCs, obtained before TCRalphabeta/CD19-depleted stem cell transplant. All receptors come from a girl under three years old with combined immunodeficiency, due to receive a stem cell transplant. Both conserved end residues are part of each CDR3. The D gene is left open where the match is weak. Some rows mark clone size as missing; the rest say once, few, many or name a class of expanded clone.

many	TRBD1	TRBJ1-6	TRBV5-1	CASSLEDRANSPLHF	TGCGCCAGCAGCTTGGAAGACAGGGCTAATTCACCCCTCCACTTT
many	-	TRBJ2-2	TRBV4-1	CASSRTTGTVNTGELFF	TGCGCCAGCAGCCGCACTACCGGGACGGTGAACACCGGGGAGCTGTTTTTT
many	-	TRBJ2-1	TRBV28	CASSLTGDNEQFF	TGTGCCAGCAGTCTCACGGGGGACAATGAGCAGTTCTTC
many	-	TRBJ2-7	TRBV7-9	CASSQVVSYEQYF	TGTGCCAGCAGCCAAGTGGTCTCCTACGAGCAGTACTTC
few	-	TRBJ1-5	TRBV7-9	CASSSTGKLSEQPQHF	TGTGCCAGCAGCTCAACAGGGAAATTGAGTGAACAGCCCCAGCATTTT
many	-	TRBJ2-1	TRBV25-1	CASSGDFRGISYNEQFF	TGTGCCAGCAGTGGCGACTTCCGGGGCATCTCCTACAATGAGCAGTTCTTC
many	-	TRBJ2-1	TRBV3-1	CASSLAGPYNEQFF	TGTGCCAGCTCCCTAGCCGGGCCTTACAATGAGCAGTTCTTC
many	-	TRBJ2-2	TRBV29-1	CSAEEGNTGELFF	TGCAGCGCCGAGGAGGGAAACACCGGGGAGCTGTTTTTT
many	TRBD2	TRBJ2-5	TRBV29-1	CSVYGGRSETQYF	TGCAGCGTTTACGGCGGGAGAAGTGAGACCCAGTACTTC
few	TRBD1	TRBJ1-6	TRBV5-1	CASSSGTQGAGSPPLHF	TGCGCCAGCAGCTCCGGGACACAGGGGGCAGGCAGTCCACCCCTCCACTTT
many	TRBD2	TRBJ2-3	TRBV10-3	CAIKTGRASTDTQYF	TGTGCCATCAAGACCGGGAGGGCCTCCACAGATACGCAGTATTTT
few	-	TRBJ2-3	TRBV4-2	CASAGWEEGPYTQYF	TGTGCCAGCGCGGGGTGGGAGGAGGGCCCCTATACGCAGTATTTT
many	-	TRBJ2-1	TRBV5-6	CASSRDFRNAYNEQFF	TGTGCCAGCAGCCGGGACTTTCGGAACGCCTACAATGAGCAGTTCTTC
many	-	TRBJ1-4	TRBV12-3/TRBV12-4	CASSPQWGPGEKLFF	TGTGCCAGCAGTCCCCAATGGGGGCCCGGTGAAAAACTGTTTTTT
many	-	TRBJ1-1	TRBV7-2	CASSFTYRISNTEAFF	TGTGCCAGCAGCTTTACGTATAGGATATCGAACACTGAAGCTTTCTTT
many	TRBD2	TRBJ2-1	TRBV7-9	CASSPRLARGNEQFF	TGTGCCAGCAGCCCTCGACTAGCCCGGGGGAATGAGCAGTTCTTC
many	-	TRBJ2-3	TRBV5-5	CASSFPDRPDDSTDTQYF	TGTGCCAGCAGCTTTCCTGACAGGCCGGATGATAGCACAGATACGCAGTATTTT
many	-	TRBJ2-1	TRBV19	CASSTLFQDNEQFF	TGTGCCAGTAGTACCTTGTTCCAGGACAATGAGCAGTTCTTC
-	TRBD1	TRBJ2-7	TRBV20-1	CSARDWTGDEQYF	TGCAGTGCTAGAGACTGGACAGGGGACGAGCAGTACTTC
many	TRBD2	TRBJ2-1	TRBV2	CASTSGGGNEQFF	TGTGCCAGCACTAGCGGGGGTGGTAATGAGCAGTTCTTC
many	-	TRBJ2-1	TRBV24-1	CATRAYNEQFF	TGTGCCACCAGGGCCTACAATGAGCAGTTCTTC
many	-	TRBJ2-2	TRBV5-1	CASSGGMPGELFF	TGCGCCAGCAGCGGAGGGATGCCCGGGGAGCTGTTTTTT
many	TRBD1	TRBJ1-4	TRBV5-5	CASSSPDRIAYEKLFF	TGTGCCAGCAGCTCACCGGACAGGATCGCCTATGAAAAACTGTTTTTT
-	-	TRBJ1-3	TRBV7-6	CASSLATRAPDTIYF	TGTGCCAGCAGCTTAGCGACCAGGGCGCCTGACACCATATATTTT
many	-	TRBJ2-2	TRBV5-6	CASSLDEEGNTGELFF	TGTGCCAGCAGCCTGGATGAGGAGGGGAACACCGGGGAGCTGTTTTTT
many	TRBD2	TRBJ2-3	TRBV4-1	CASSQITLLAGSTDTQYF	TGCGCCAGCAGCCAAATCACCCTACTAGCGGGTTCGACAGATACGCAGTATTTT
many	TRBD1	TRBJ1-5	TRBV12-3/TRBV12-4	CASSLDRGSDQPQHF	TGTGCCAGCAGCCTTGACAGGGGGAGCGATCAGCCCCAGCATTTT
many	-	TRBJ2-1	TRBV20-1	CSAIFVGPNLNEQFF	TGCAGTGCTATTTTTGTGGGTCCCAATCTCAATGAGCAGTTCTTC
many	-	TRBJ2-3	TRBV20-1	CSATGGNPFATDTQYF	TGCAGTGCTACCGGCGGGAACCCCTTTGCCACAGATACGCAGTATTTT
many	-	TRBJ1-1	TRBV4-2	CASSQRGGPYEAFF	TGTGCCAGCAGCCAACGCGGGGGCCCCTATGAAGCTTTCTTT
many	-	TRBJ1-1	TRBV12-3/TRBV12-4	CASSLAKNTEAFF	TGTGCCAGCAGTTTAGCCAAGAACACTGAAGCTTTCTTT
many	-	TRBJ1-1	TRBV6-5	CASSYGVLNTEAFF	TGTGCCAGCAGTTACGGGGTCTTGAACACTGAAGCTTTCTTT
many	-	TRBJ2-7	TRBV28	CASALSAYEQYF	TGTGCCAGCGCCCTTTCGGCCTACGAGCAGTACTTC
-	TRBD2	TRBJ2-3	TRBV11-2	CASSLESAGGPSTDTQYF	TGTGCCAGCAGCTTAGAGTCGGCGGGAGGGCCGAGCACAGATACGCAGTATTTT
few	-	TRBJ2-4	TRBV30	CAWSSGPLAYF	TGTGCCTGGAGCTCGGGCCCCCTCGCGTACTTC
many	-	TRBJ1-2	TRBV25-1	CASSEYLPRVGNYGYTF	TGTGCCAGCAGTGAATATCTCCCCAGGGTTGGGAACTATGGCTACACCTTC
-	TRBD1	TRBJ2-1	TRBV4-1	CASTVQGAINEQFF	TGCGCCAGCACCGTACAGGGGGCGATAAATGAGCAGTTCTTC
many	-	TRBJ1-6	TRBV27	CASTTGTLNSPLHF	TGTGCCAGCACCACCGGGACCCTAAATTCACCCCTCCACTTT